Listed below are T cell receptor beta chains from one sample, sequenced in a study of PD-1 blockade in classical Hodgkin lymphoma. Clones were sequenced by immunoSEQ multiplex PCR, and TCRdb holds only the in-frame ones, with some missing. The profile shows about 63,000 clones, roughly 91% of them singletons. The source material was peripheral blood mononuclear cells (PBMCs), sampled before the second cycle of nivolumab. All receptors come from a human donor with classical Hodgkin lymphoma. Each CDR3 is given with its conserved first and last residue. Each record gives: V gene, clone size, J gene, D gene, CDR3 DNA, CDR3 protein. D genes are given only for firm matches. A row's size may be missing; if present it is once, few, many or a size class.

V: TRBV5-1
size: once
J: TRBJ2-3
D: TRBD2
DNA: TGCGCCAGCAGCGGCAGCGGGGTCCCCAGCACAGATACGCAGTATTTT
CDR3: CASSGSGVPSTDTQYF

V: TRBV2
size: .
J: TRBJ1-1
D: .
DNA: TGTGCCAGCAGTGCCCTGGGACAAACGAACACTGAAGCTTTCTTT
CDR3: CASSALGQTNTEAFF

V: TRBV5-1
size: .
J: TRBJ2-7
D: .
DNA: TGCGCCAGCAGCCCAGAGCTTCTTGGAGTGGGAGAGCAGTACTTC
CDR3: CASSPELLGVGEQYF

V: TRBV6-5
size: .
J: TRBJ2-6
D: TRBD1
DNA: TGTGCCAGCAGACGACAGGGGACTGGGGCCAACGTCCTGACTTTC
CDR3: CASRRQGTGANVLTF

V: TRBV6-5
size: .
J: TRBJ2-1
D: TRBD2
DNA: TGTGCCAGCAGCCTAAGCGGGGTTTCCTACAATGAGCAGTTCTTC
CDR3: CASSLSGVSYNEQFF

V: TRBV4-2
size: once
J: TRBJ1-6
D: .
DNA: TGTGCCAGCAGCCAAGACAGGGGAAGAAATTCACCCCTCCACTTT
CDR3: CASSQDRGRNSPLHF

V: TRBV27
size: .
J: TRBJ2-5
D: .
DNA: TGTGCCAGCAGTTTTCTTGGCGGGGACTCACAAGAGACCCAGTACTTC
CDR3: CASSFLGGDSQETQYF

V: TRBV5-1
size: .
J: TRBJ1-1
D: TRBD1
DNA: TGCGCCAGCAGCTTTACAGGGGCCAGTTTGAACACTGAAGCTTTCTTT
CDR3: CASSFTGASLNTEAFF

V: TRBV5-1
size: .
J: TRBJ1-2
D: TRBD1
DNA: TGCGCCAGCAGCTTGCTAACAGGGGAGAGTGGCTACACCTTC
CDR3: CASSLLTGESGYTF

V: TRBV28
size: .
J: TRBJ1-3
D: TRBD1
DNA: TGTGCCAGCAGTTTAAAGGGGACAGGCCTCCGAAACACCATATATTTT
CDR3: CASSLKGTGLRNTIYF

V: TRBV5-1
size: few
J: TRBJ1-2
D: .
DNA: TGCGCCAGCAGCCCCCAGGTGACAGGTCTCTATGGCTACACCTTC
CDR3: CASSPQVTGLYGYTF

V: TRBV7-9
size: .
J: TRBJ2-7
D: .
DNA: TGTGCCAGCAGACGTACCCAGGGAAACGAGCAGTACTTC
CDR3: CASRRTQGNEQYF

V: TRBV6-1
size: .
J: TRBJ1-1
D: .
DNA: TGTGCCAGCAGTGGTCCAATCTCCTCGGACAGTATGAGGGCTGAAGCTTTCTTT
CDR3: CASSGPISSDSMRAEAFF

V: TRBV7-7
size: .
J: TRBJ2-7
D: TRBD1
DNA: TGTGCCAGCAGCACAACAGGGGGCGAGCAGTACTTC
CDR3: CASSTTGGEQYF

V: TRBV5-1
size: .
J: TRBJ1-4
D: TRBD1
DNA: TGCGCCAGCAGCTTGGCCGGGACAGGGGATGAAAAACTGTTTTTT
CDR3: CASSLAGTGDEKLFF

V: TRBV28
size: .
J: TRBJ1-1
D: .
DNA: TGTGCCAGCTCCTTGCGGGGGTTACTGACTGAAGCTTTCTTT
CDR3: CASSLRGLLTEAFF

V: TRBV4-1
size: .
J: TRBJ2-7
D: .
DNA: TGCGCCAGCAGCCACCTACAGTATTCCTACGAGCAGTACTTC
CDR3: CASSHLQYSYEQYF

V: TRBV27
size: .
J: TRBJ1-2
D: .
DNA: TGTGCCAGCAGTTTAGCCGGGGACTATGGCTACACCTTC
CDR3: CASSLAGDYGYTF

V: TRBV5-6
size: .
J: TRBJ2-5
D: .
DNA: TGTGCCAGCAGCTACCGTTTTGGAGGGCAAGAGACCCAGTACTTC
CDR3: CASSYRFGGQETQYF

V: TRBV10-3
size: .
J: TRBJ1-2
D: TRBD1
DNA: TGTGCCATCAACACAGACGGGGACAGGGGCTTTGGTGGCTACACCTTC
CDR3: CAINTDGDRGFGGYTF

V: TRBV11-3
size: .
J: TRBJ2-1
D: .
DNA: TGTGCCAGCAGCTCCACAGACAGACCCTCCTACAATGAGCAGTTCTTC
CDR3: CASSSTDRPSYNEQFF

V: TRBV6-1
size: .
J: TRBJ2-7
D: .
DNA: TGTGCCAGCAGATTCGGGGGATCCTACGAGCAGTACTTC
CDR3: CASRFGGSYEQYF

V: TRBV9
size: once
J: TRBJ2-1
D: TRBD1
DNA: TGTGCCAGCAGCGGGGGACAGGGGGTAGTTGAGCAGTTCTTC
CDR3: CASSGGQGVVEQFF

V: TRBV6-1
size: .
J: TRBJ1-2
D: .
DNA: TGTGCCAGCAGTGAAGACTGGGGGTACGGCTACACCTTC
CDR3: CASSEDWGYGYTF

V: TRBV28
size: .
J: TRBJ1-1
D: .
DNA: TGTGCCAGCAGATTACCAGGACGGCCCCGGGACACTGAAGCTTTCTTT
CDR3: CASRLPGRPRDTEAFF

V: TRBV30
size: .
J: TRBJ2-7
D: .
DNA: TGTGCCTGGAGTGTACTGATGGGCTACGAGCAGTACTTC
CDR3: CAWSVLMGYEQYF

V: TRBV27
size: .
J: TRBJ2-1
D: .
DNA: TGTGCCAGCAGTTTTGAGGGGCCTACCTACAATGAGCAGTTCTTC
CDR3: CASSFEGPTYNEQFF

V: TRBV7-8
size: .
J: TRBJ2-7
D: .
DNA: TGTGCCAGCAGCGCGGTGGGTTCCAGAGCCTACGAGCAGTACTTC
CDR3: CASSAVGSRAYEQYF

V: TRBV10-3
size: .
J: TRBJ1-5
D: .
DNA: TGTGCCATCAGTTTCCGCCTCAATCAGCCCCAGCATTTT
CDR3: CAISFRLNQPQHF

V: TRBV7-3
size: once
J: TRBJ2-7
D: TRBD2
DNA: TGTGCCAGCAGCCCTCGGGTAGCGGGGTCTATAGACGAGCAGTACTTC
CDR3: CASSPRVAGSIDEQYF

V: TRBV19
size: .
J: TRBJ1-2
D: .
DNA: TGTGCCAGTAGTAGCGGGCAGGGGTATGGCTACACCTTC
CDR3: CASSSGQGYGYTF

V: TRBV7-9
size: .
J: TRBJ2-7
D: .
DNA: TGTGCCAGCAGCCCGGGCGCGCCCTACGAGCAGTACTTC
CDR3: CASSPGAPYEQYF

V: TRBV5-1
size: .
J: TRBJ2-1
D: TRBD1
DNA: TGCGCCAGCAGCACGACCGGGACAGGGTCTGATGAGCAGTTCTTC
CDR3: CASSTTGTGSDEQFF

V: TRBV6-5
size: .
J: TRBJ2-1
D: .
DNA: TGTGCCAGCAGTTACTCGAGTCTGCAGAGGCCCGAGCAGTTCTTC
CDR3: CASSYSSLQRPEQFF

V: TRBV7-7
size: .
J: TRBJ2-7
D: TRBD2
DNA: TGTGCCAGCAGCTTGCTAGCGGGGGAAGAGCAGTACTTC
CDR3: CASSLLAGEEQYF

V: TRBV7-8
size: .
J: TRBJ2-1
D: .
DNA: TGTGCCAGCAGCTTGAGGGAGGAGCAGTTCTTC
CDR3: CASSLREEQFF

V: TRBV2
size: few
J: TRBJ1-6
D: TRBD1
DNA: TGTGCCAGCAGGGGGACAGGGAATTCACCCCTCCACTTT
CDR3: CASRGTGNSPLHF

V: TRBV7-9
size: .
J: TRBJ2-7
D: TRBD1
DNA: TGTGCCAGCAGCTCCCTATCAGGGGGCGAGCAGTACTTC
CDR3: CASSSLSGGEQYF

V: TRBV4-2
size: once
J: TRBJ1-6
D: .
DNA: TGTGCCAGCAGCCAAGAATTCCAGCTACCGAATTCACCCCTCCACTTT
CDR3: CASSQEFQLPNSPLHF

V: TRBV7-7
size: .
J: TRBJ1-5
D: .
DNA: TGTGCCAGCAGCTTAGAACACAATCAGCCCCAGCATTTT
CDR3: CASSLEHNQPQHF

V: TRBV7-6
size: once
J: TRBJ1-6
D: TRBD1
DNA: TGTGCCAGCAGCTCCGACAGGGCCCTTTCACCCCTCCACTTT
CDR3: CASSSDRALSPLHF

V: TRBV7-9
size: .
J: TRBJ2-5
D: TRBD2
DNA: TGTGCCAGCAGCTATAGCGGGGGCTCAGAGACCCAGTACTTC
CDR3: CASSYSGGSETQYF

V: TRBV7-6
size: .
J: TRBJ2-2
D: TRBD2
DNA: TGTGCCAGCAGCTTAGGCGGGGGGAACACCGGGGAGCTGTTTTTT
CDR3: CASSLGGGNTGELFF

V: TRBV2
size: .
J: TRBJ1-4
D: .
DNA: TGTGCCAGCAAGTTTACGGTTCGGGGGTTGGGTGAAAAACTGTTTTTT
CDR3: CASKFTVRGLGEKLFF